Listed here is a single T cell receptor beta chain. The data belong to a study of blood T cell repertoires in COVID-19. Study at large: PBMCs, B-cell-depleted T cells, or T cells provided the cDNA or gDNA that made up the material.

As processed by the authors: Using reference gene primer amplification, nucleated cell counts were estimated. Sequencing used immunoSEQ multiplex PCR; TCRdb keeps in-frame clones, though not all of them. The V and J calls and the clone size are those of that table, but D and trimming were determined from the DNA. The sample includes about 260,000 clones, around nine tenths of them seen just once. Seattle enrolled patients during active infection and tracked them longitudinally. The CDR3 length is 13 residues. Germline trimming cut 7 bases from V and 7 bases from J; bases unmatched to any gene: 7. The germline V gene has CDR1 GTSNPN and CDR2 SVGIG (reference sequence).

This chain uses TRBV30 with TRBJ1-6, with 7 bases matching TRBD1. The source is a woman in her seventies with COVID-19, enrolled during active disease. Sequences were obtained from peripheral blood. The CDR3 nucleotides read TGTGCCTCAAGGGACAGCCTAAATTCACCCCTCCACTTT. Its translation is CASRDSLNSPLHF. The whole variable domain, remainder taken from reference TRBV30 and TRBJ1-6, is SQTIHQWPATLVQPVGSPLSLECTVEGTSNPNLYWYRQAAGRGLQLLFYSVGIGQISSEVPQNLSASRPQDRQFILSSKKLLLSDSGFYLCASRDSLNSPLHFGNGTRLTVT.